These 30 T cell receptor beta chains were all obtained from the same sample, sequenced in a study of blood T cell repertoires in COVID-19. Method: immunoSEQ multiplex PCR; TCRdb's copy keeps in-frame clones and lacks some. The data show about 210,000 clones, around 81% seen once. What was sequenced was PBMCs or T cells enriched from blood (not recorded which). The source is a man between 25 and 39 years old with acute COVID-19.

This clone turned up a few times. V is TRBV7-9 and J is TRBJ1-2, with D hard to call. Germline CDR1 reads SEHNR; CDR2 reads FQNEAQ (reference sequence). V was pared by 1 base and J by 8 bases, with 8 bases between. The CDR3 extends over 12 amino acids. The CDR3 region has the DNA TGTGCCAGCAGCTTAGATATCGCGGGCTACACCTTC. It yields the protein CASSLDIAGYTF.

This clone was seen just once. V usage is TRBV12-5 and J usage is TRBJ2-3, with no clear D. This CDR3 comprises 14 residues. Germline loops: CDR1 LGHNT, CDR2 FRNRAP. With 2 bases removed from V and 2 bases from J, the gap between germline ends came to 8 bases. The CDR3: CASGLSHITDTQYF. The DNA for the CDR3 is TGTGCTAGTGGTTTGAGTCACATCACAGATACGCAGTATTTT.

The genes are TRBV10-1 and TRBJ2-2; D unresolved. Trimming stripped 3 bases from V and 4 bases from J, with 12 bases between. The CDR3 has 15 residues. CDR1 and CDR2 from the germline V gene are WNHNN and SYGVQD (reference sequence). CDR3 nucleotides: TGCGCCAGCAGTGACCGTGTCGGTGTCACCGGGGAGCTGTTTTTT. Its protein is CASSDRVGVTGELFF.

This CDR3 reads CASKSEAGGSYEQYF. The CDR3, as DNA: TGTGCCAGCAAATCCGAGGCAGGGGGGTCCTACGAGCAGTACTTC. This chain links TRBV6-5 with TRBJ2-7; D is perhaps TRBD1 (7 bases). The CDR3 has 15 residues. V was clipped by 7 bases and J by 1 base, with 17 bases between them. Germline V gives CDR1 MNHEY, CDR2 SVGAGI.

The chain joins TRBV28 to TRBJ1-4; the D is unclear. This CDR3 comprises 14 residues. Looked up from germline, CDR1 is MDHEN and CDR2 is SYDVKM. Trimming left V 6 bases short and J 5 bases short, with 13 bases between. The CDR3 sequence is CASSSSVLNEKLFF. The CDR3 DNA reads TGTGCCAGCAGCTCCTCCGTATTAAATGAAAAACTGTTTTTT.

J is TRBJ2-7 and V is TRBV11-3; a weak D match, TRBD2 (5 bases). The CDR3 is 13 amino acids. V was cut by 4 bases and J by 1 base, with 8 bases left in between. Germline assignment: CDR1 SGHNT and CDR2 YENEEA. The CDR3 loop is CASSYSGSYEQYF. In DNA, the CDR3 is TGTGCCAGCAGCTATTCGGGATCCTACGAGCAGTACTTC.

This sequence joins TRBV7-9 and TRBJ2-1; TRBD2 might be the D (5 bases). The CDR3 is 13 amino acids. Germline V CDR1 and CDR2: SEHNR, FQNEAQ (reference sequence). The V and J ends lost 4 bases and 7 bases respectively, with 11 bases between them. The CDR3 is CASSSSLANEQFF. CDR3 sequence (DNA): TGTGCCAGCAGCTCGTCTCTAGCTAATGAGCAGTTCTTC.

This chain uses TRBV7-9 with TRBJ2-7, with TRBD1 matching 9 bases. This CDR3 is built from 14 residues. The V gene's germline CDR1 is SEHNR and CDR2 FQNEAQ (reference sequence). After removal of 5 bases from V and 5 bases from J, the junction contained 7 bases not matched to a gene. CDR3 nucleotides: TGTGCCAGCAGCGATGGACAGGGGTGGGACGAGCAGTACTTC. Translation: CASSDGQGWDEQYF.

The chain has TRBV9 and TRBJ2-5; D perhaps matches TRBD2 (5 bases). Germline V gene sequence: CDR1 SGDLS, CDR2 YYNGEE. V was shortened by 6 bases and J by 5 bases, with 11 bases between the two germline ends. The CDR3 is made up of 12 amino acids. CDR3 protein: CASTRGGETQYF. The CDR3 DNA is TGTGCCAGCACTCGGGGTGGGGAGACCCAGTACTTC.

This rearrangement joins TRBV30 to TRBJ2-1, with a tentative D call TRBD2 (6 bases). The germline gives CDR1 GTSNPN, CDR2 SVGIG (reference sequence). The CDR3 has 12 residues. Between the trimmed V and J ends, which lost 2 bases and 5 bases, there was a span of 7 bases. For the CDR3, the DNA is TGTGCCTGGAGTCAGCGGGACAATGAGCAGTTCTTC. Amino acids: CAWSQRDNEQFF.

The rearrangement uses TRBV16 and TRBJ1-2; no reliable D call. Deletions cut 2 bases from V and 5 bases from J, with 12 bases between. Germline V CDR1 and CDR2: KGHSY, FQNENV. CDR3 length equals 14 residues. CDR3 DNA: TGTGCCAGCAGCCAAGATAGTTCTTCTTATGGCTACACCTTC. It is translated as CASSQDSSSYGYTF.

The chain links TRBV14 to TRBJ1-5; 8 nucleotides match TRBD1. The trim removed 1 base at V and 6 bases at J, leaving 2 bases unmatched. Germline CDR1 and CDR2: SGHDN and FVKESK. The CDR3 runs to 14 residues. CDR3 in amino acids: CASSQAGGGQPQHF. DNA of the CDR3: TGTGCCAGCAGCCAAGCAGGGGGCGGTCAGCCCCAGCATTTT.

This clone came up once. The chain recombines TRBV5-1 with TRBJ1-4; D gene unclear. Trimming shortened V by 0 bases and J by 4 bases, and 10 bases separated the two germline ends. The CDR3 has 15 amino acids. Per germline, CDR1 SGHRS and CDR2 YFSETQ. CDR3 amino acids: CASSLGDQDNEKLFF. CDR3 sequence (DNA): TGCGCCAGCAGCTTGGGTGACCAGGATAATGAAAAACTGTTTTTT.

The chain employs TRBV7-9 and TRBJ1-4; a weak D match, TRBD1 (6 bases). CDR3 length equals 14 residues. Trimming removed 5 bases from V and 7 bases from J, with 14 bases in between. Germline-derived CDR1 and CDR2 are SEHNR and FQNEAQ (reference sequence). In DNA form, the CDR3 reads TGTGCCAGCAGCCGCGGGGGGGCCCGTGAAAAACTGTTTTTT. Residues: CASSRGGAREKLFF.

This chain uses TRBV6-5 with TRBJ2-1; no clear D gene. The length of the CDR3 is 14 residues. V lost 6 bases and J 0 bases, leaving 9 bases between the germline ends. CDR1 and CDR2 (germline): MNHEY, SVGAGI. CDR3 loop: CASSSGHSYNEQFF. For the CDR3, the DNA is TGTGCCAGCAGCTCGGGTCACTCCTACAATGAGCAGTTCTTC.

The chain recombines TRBV14 with TRBJ2-7, with 10 nucleotides matching TRBD1. The CDR3 has 15 residues. The germline CDR1 and CDR2 sequences are SGHDN and FVKESK. The V segment lost 4 bases and the J segment 5 bases; nucleotides outside the gene matches: 8. CDR3 DNA sequence: TGTGCCAGCAGCCTTCGACAGGGGGCGCTCCACGAGCAGTACTTC. It codes for CASSLRQGALHEQYF.

Comments on this clone: A junction boundary mismatches the germline segment, possibly from a read error. In DNA, the CDR3 is TGTGCCAGCAGTTTAGGTGGGACAGGCCTCATTTTT. It codes for CASSLGGTGLIF. The V call is TRBV27, the J call TRBJ1-1; TRBD1 matches 8 bases. The CDR3 is 12 amino acids. Germline V gene sequence: CDR1 MNHEY, CDR2 SMNVEV (reference sequence).

The gene calls are TRBV7-9 and TRBJ1-1; the D gene is possibly TRBD1 (6 bases). Trimming shortened V by 1 base and J by 6 bases, and 12 bases separated the two germline ends. CDR1 is SEHNR and CDR2 is FQNEAQ in the germline V gene (reference sequence). This CDR3 region has 14 residues. The CDR3 loop reads CASSLVLPGAEAFF. CDR3 sequence (DNA): TGTGCCAGCAGCTTAGTACTCCCAGGGGCTGAAGCTTTCTTT.

This clone appeared a single time. The CDR3 nucleotides are TGTGCCAGCAGCCCCGTCGGCAGGTCGCACTATGGCTACACCTTC. Amino acid sequence: CASSPVGRSHYGYTF. V usage is TRBV6-5 and J usage is TRBJ1-2; D is undetermined. This CDR3 has 15 residues. V gave up 6 bases and J gave up 3 bases, with 17 bases separating them. Germline V gene data show CDR1 as MNHEY and CDR2 as SVGAGI.

The genes are TRBV6-5 and TRBJ2-2, with 9 bases aligning to TRBD1. Unmatched junction bases numbered 4, after V lost 8 bases and J lost 6 bases. Germline loops: CDR1 MNHEY, CDR2 SVGAGI. This CDR3 has 13 residues. CDR3: CASPQGAPGELFF. CDR3 sequence (DNA): TGTGCCAGCCCACAGGGGGCACCCGGGGAGCTGTTTTTT.

This clone has just a few counts. The gene calls are TRBV5-4 and TRBJ1-1; 8 bases match TRBD1. V was pared by 0 bases and J by 2 bases, with 3 bases of the junction left unmatched. CDR1 SGHNT and CDR2 YYREEE come from the germline V gene (reference sequence). The CDR3 runs 15 residues. The CDR3 here is CASSLAGGPNTEAFF. As DNA, the CDR3 is TGTGCCAGCAGCTTGGCAGGGGGCCCCAACACTGAAGCTTTCTTT.

CDR3 residues: CASSPASSDTQYF. CDR3 nucleotides: TGTGCCAGCTCACCCGCCAGTTCAGATACGCAGTATTTT. This chain uses TRBV18 with TRBJ2-3; D gene uncertain. In germline, CDR1 is KGHSH, CDR2 LQKENI. The CDR3 is made up of 13 amino acids. Between the trimmed V and J ends, which lost 3 bases and 4 bases, there was a span of 8 bases.

The gene calls are TRBV20-1 and TRBJ1-2; D not resolved. Trimming pared 4 bases from V and 8 bases from J, leaving 11 bases between. This CDR3 region has 11 residues. Germline CDR1 DFQATT, CDR2 SNEGSKA (reference sequence). The CDR3 DNA is TGCAGTGCTACCAACAGTGAAGGCTACACCTTC. Its protein is CSATNSEGYTF.

Note on this clone: This CDR3 is also generated by other DNA sequences in the sample. The chain recombines TRBV4-2 with TRBJ1-1, with D possibly being TRBD1 (6 bases). The CDR3 sequence is 14 residues long. Trimming pared 3 bases from V and 1 base from J, leaving 9 bases between. Germline CDR1 LGHNA, CDR2 YNFKEQ. CDR3 nucleotide sequence: TGTGCCAGCAGCCAGGACAGACGGAACACTGAAGCTTTCTTT. Its protein product is CASSQDRRNTEAFF.

The chain is built from TRBV11-2 and TRBJ1-2; no reliable D call. Germline V gene sequence: CDR1 SGHAT, CDR2 FQNNGV. The CDR3 is made up of 12 amino acids. V dropped 0 bases and J dropped 8 bases, with 7 bases sitting between them. The CDR3 region has the DNA TGTGCCAGCAGCTTAGATGGCTGGGGCTACACCTTC. This translates into CASSLDGWGYTF.

Only a few counts were recorded for this clone. The gene calls are TRBV19 and TRBJ1-4; possible D gene TRBD1, 5 bases. V lost 7 bases, J lost 10 bases, and 16 bases lay in between. Germline V gene lookup returns CDR1 LNHDA and CDR2 SQIVND (reference sequence). This CDR3 comprises 13 residues. In DNA, the CDR3 is TGTGCCAGTACTTTCAGGGAAAGAGGAAAACTGTTTTTT. Translation: CASTFRERGKLFF.

This chain links TRBV9 with TRBJ1-5; D unclear. V lost 0 bases to trimming and J lost 0 bases, with 7 bases between them. CDR3 length equals 15 residues. Germline assignment: CDR1 SGDLS and CDR2 YYNGEE. The CDR3, as DNA: TGTGCCAGCAGCGTAGCCGGGTATAGCAATCAGCCCCAGCATTTT. As protein: CASSVAGYSNQPQHF.

The V gene is TRBV9, the J gene TRBJ2-3, with 7 nucleotides matching TRBD2. Losses at the gene ends were 0 bases for V and 6 bases for J; bases not matched to a gene: 7. Germline loops: CDR1 SGDLS, CDR2 YYNGEE. This CDR3 has 15 residues. This chain's CDR3 is CASSVAASGWDTQYF. In nucleotides, the CDR3 is TGTGCCAGCAGCGTAGCGGCTAGCGGTTGGGATACGCAGTATTTT. Combining the CDR3 with reference TRBV9 and TRBJ2-3 gives the whole variable domain DSGVTQTPKHLITATGQRVTLRCSPRSGDLSVYWYQQSLDQGLQFLIQYYNGEERAKGNILERFSAQQFPDLHSELNLSSLELGDSALYFCASSVAASGWDTQYFGPGTRLTVL.

This chain connects TRBV19 to TRBJ2-2; tentative D call: TRBD1 (6 bases). Germline loops: CDR1 LNHDA, CDR2 SQIVND (reference sequence). CDR3 length equals 14 residues. Trimming shortened V by 0 bases and J by 6 bases, and 8 bases separated the two germline ends. DNA for the CDR3: TGTGCCAGTAGTATAGAGAGGGGGTCCGGGGAGCTGTTTTTT. Encoded protein: CASSIERGSGELFF.

The rearrangement uses TRBV14 and TRBJ1-6; the match to TRBD1 covers 9 bases. This CDR3 has 15 residues. Per germline, CDR1 SGHDN and CDR2 FVKESK. The trim removed 0 bases at V and 10 bases at J, leaving 4 bases unmatched. CDR3 amino acids: CASSQDGTGSSPLHF. The CDR3 DNA sequence: TGTGCCAGCAGCCAAGACGGGACAGGGTCCTCACCCCTCCACTTT.